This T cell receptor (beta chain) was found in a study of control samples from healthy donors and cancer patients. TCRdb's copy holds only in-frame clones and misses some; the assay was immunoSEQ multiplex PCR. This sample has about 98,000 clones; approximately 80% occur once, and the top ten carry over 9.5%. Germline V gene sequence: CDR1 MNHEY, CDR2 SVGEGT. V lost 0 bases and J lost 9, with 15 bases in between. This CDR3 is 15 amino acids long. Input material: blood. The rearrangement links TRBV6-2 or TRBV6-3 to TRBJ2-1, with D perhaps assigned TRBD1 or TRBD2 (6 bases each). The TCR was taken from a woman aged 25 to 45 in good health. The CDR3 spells CASSYSSPGGGEQFF. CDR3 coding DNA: TGTGCCAGCAGTTACTCGAGCCCCGGGGGCGGTGAGCAGTTCTTC.